These 24 T cell receptor beta chains originate from one sample sequenced in a study of identical twins. TCRdb redid the calling of the 5' RACE reads with MiXCR, one entry per CDR3 protein. The repertoire consists of over 500,000 distinct CDR3 sequences, with about 20% occurring once and the leading ten covering about 0.91%. In addition, the sample was reused for a study of T cells expressing NK-cell markers.

Material for sequencing was CD4+ T cells sorted from blood. All receptors come from a woman under 30 in good health.

The chain combines TRBV10-3 with TRBJ2-2; D perhaps matches TRBD2 (6 bases). The V and J ends lost 8 bases and 7 bases respectively, with 14 bases between them. The V gene's germline CDR1 is ENHRY and CDR2 SYGVKD. The CDR3 has 13 residues. The CDR3 DNA reads TGTGCCATCGGTCGGGAGAGGAACGGGGAGCTGTTTTTT. It yields the protein CAIGRERNGELFF.

This chain links TRBV7-2 with TRBJ2-7, with no clear D. With 1 base removed from V and 5 bases from J, the gap between germline ends came to 9 bases. The CDR3 sequence is 13 residues long. The germline V gene encodes CDR1 SGHTA and CDR2 FQGNSA. The CDR3 spells CASSLDARDEQYF. DNA of the CDR3: TGTGCCAGCAGCTTAGACGCTCGGGACGAGCAGTACTTC.

This clonotype was counted a few times. The V gene is TRBV11-2, the J gene TRBJ2-1; TRBD2 matches 11 bases. This CDR3 is built from 16 residues. From germline, CDR1 is SGHAT and CDR2 FQNNGV. The trim removed 4 bases at V and 6 bases at J, leaving 8 bases unmatched. In nucleotides, the CDR3 is TGTGCCAGCAGCTCCGGTCTAGCGGGAGGAGCCAATGAGCAGTTCTTC. Translating gives CASSSGLAGGANEQFF.

A few counts support this clonotype. The chain has TRBV29-1 and TRBJ2-1; 11 bases are a match to TRBD2. CDR1 is SQVTM and CDR2 is ANQGSEA in the germline V gene. V dropped 4 bases and J dropped 2; count of bases not matched to a gene: 16. The CDR3 loop spans 19 amino acids. This CDR3 reads CSVAYLLETSGSPYNEQFF. The CDR3, as DNA: TGCAGCGTTGCTTATCTCCTTGAAACTAGCGGGAGCCCCTACAATGAGCAGTTCTTC.

The table lists this clonotype with many counts. The V and J genes are TRBV7-2 and TRBJ2-3; TRBD2 matches 8 bases. Germline V lookup: CDR1 SGHTA, CDR2 FQGNSA. V gave up 1 base and J gave up 6 bases; unmatched junction bases: 9. The CDR3 is 16 amino acids. The DNA of the CDR3 is TGTGCCAGCAGCTTAGTCGGGAGGGGTTCACGGGATACGCAGTATTTT. Amino acids: CASSLVGRGSRDTQYF.

The sample holds a few counts of this clonotype. V usage is TRBV20-1 and J usage is TRBJ2-1, with 9 nucleotides matching TRBD2. The germline gives CDR1 DFQATT, CDR2 SNEGSKA (reference sequence). This CDR3 contains 17 residues. V gave up 2 bases and J gave up 0 bases; unmatched junction bases: 8. The CDR3 here is CSARYRGGLASYNEQFF. CDR3 DNA: TGCAGTGCTAGATACCGGGGGGGACTAGCCTCCTACAATGAGCAGTTCTTC.

The chain combines TRBV27 with TRBJ1-1; tentatively, D is TRBD1 (6 bases). The V gene lost 7 bases and the J gene lost 5 bases, with 14 bases spanning the gap. Germline assignment: CDR1 MNHEY and CDR2 SMNVEV (reference sequence). This CDR3 is 13 amino acids long. The chain's CDR3 is CASTPKQGTEAFF. Written as DNA, the CDR3 is TGTGCCAGCACCCCTAAACAGGGAACTGAAGCTTTCTTT.

The V and J genes are TRBV6-5 and TRBJ2-3; a possible D gene is TRBD1 (6 bases). V was pared by 2 bases and J by 2 bases, with 8 bases between. CDR1 is MNHEY, CDR2 SVGAGI, per germline. This CDR3 region has 14 residues. The CDR3 DNA sequence: TGTGCCAGCAGTTACGGGGGCCACACAGATACGCAGTATTTT. The encoded protein is CASSYGGHTDTQYF.

This clonotype was seen just once. J is TRBJ1-1 and V is TRBV7-9; D is ambiguous. V gave up 5 bases and J gave up 6 bases, with 13 bases separating them. The CDR3 contains 13 residues. Germline V gives CDR1 SEHNR, CDR2 FQNEAQ (reference sequence). This chain's CDR3 is CASSPLAGPEAFF. CDR3 coding DNA: TGTGCCAGCAGCCCCCTGGCGGGTCCTGAAGCTTTCTTT. Looking up the rest from reference TRBV7-9 and TRBJ1-1 gives the full variable domain: DTGVSQNPRHKITKRGQNVTFRCDPISEHNRLYWYRQTLGQGPEFLTYFQNEAQLEKSRLLSDRFSAERPKGSFSTLEIQRTEQGDSAMYLCASSPLAGPEAFFGQGTRLTVV.

The chain carries TRBV20-1 and TRBJ2-1; 7 bases align to TRBD1. J was trimmed by 10 bases and V by 3 bases; bases with no gene match: 6. Germline-derived CDR1 and CDR2 are DFQATT and SNEGSKA (reference sequence). The CDR3 sequence is 12 residues long. The CDR3 nucleotides read TGCAGTGCTAGTCGGCAGGGGGACGAGCAGTTCTTC. Protein product: CSASRQGDEQFF.

This clonotype was seen at least ten times. J is TRBJ1-2 and V is TRBV29-1; tentatively, D is TRBD1 (5 bases). The CDR3 length is 12 residues. Looked up from germline, CDR1 is SQVTM and CDR2 is ANQGSEA. The V and J ends lost 7 bases and 3 bases respectively, with 12 bases between them. The CDR3 DNA reads TGCAGCGCCGAGACAGAGTACTATGGCTACACCTTC. Protein sequence: CSAETEYYGYTF.

This clonotype appeared a few times. This sequence joins TRBV29-1 and TRBJ2-7, with D hard to call. V was cut by 4 bases and J by 6 bases, with 19 bases left in between. Germline V gene lookup returns CDR1 SQVTM and CDR2 ANQGSEA. There are 14 residues in the CDR3. The CDR3 loop is CSVVEAAAVGEQYF. The CDR3 nucleotides are TGCAGCGTTGTTGAGGCGGCAGCTGTTGGCGAGCAGTACTTC.

This chain uses TRBV4-2 with TRBJ2-2, with D possibly TRBD2 on 6 matching bases. V lost 8 bases and J 6 bases, leaving 16 bases between the germline ends. The CDR3 spans 14 residues. Germline V CDR1 and CDR2: LGHNA, YNFKEQ. In DNA form, the CDR3 reads TGTGCCAGCTCCCGGGAGTGGGTGGCCGGGGAGCTGTTTTTT. It codes for CASSREWVAGELFF.

This clonotype has a handful of counts. The rearrangement uses TRBV20-1 and TRBJ2-1; D uncertain. This CDR3 comprises 13 residues. Germline V gene lookup returns CDR1 DFQATT and CDR2 SNEGSKA (reference sequence). The V gene lost 3 bases and the J gene lost 2 bases, with 8 bases spanning the gap. The CDR3 bases are TGCAGTGCTAGGATTCCTCCCTACAATGAGCAGTTCTTC. Translating it yields CSARIPPYNEQFF.

Only a few counts were recorded for this clonotype. J is TRBJ2-4 and V is TRBV6-1; 10 nucleotides match TRBD1. CDR1 is MNHNS, CDR2 SASEGT, per germline. This CDR3 spans 16 amino acids. Trimming removed 6 bases from V and 3 bases from J; junction bases left unmatched: 8. CDR3 DNA: TGTGCCAGCAGCCCGGGACAGGGGTACGGCAAAAACATTCAGTACTTC. It encodes CASSPGQGYGKNIQYF.

The gene calls are TRBV5-1 and TRBJ2-2, with D maybe TRBD2 (5 bases). Germline V lookup: CDR1 SGHRS, CDR2 YFSETQ. The V end lost 4 bases, the J end lost 0 bases, and 7 bases lay between the germline ends. The CDR3 contains 14 residues. In DNA form, the CDR3 reads TGCGCCAGCAGCGGGAGAACGAACACCGGGGAGCTGTTTTTT. It specifies CASSGRTNTGELFF.

This clonotype was seen a handful of times. The chain combines TRBV21-1 with TRBJ2-3; TRBD2, the table's D call, lacks a check against the DNA. TRBV21-1 is marked as a pseudogene. The length of the CDR3 is 16 residues. The CDR3 DNA reads as TGTGCCAGCAGCAAATGTTCTAGCGAGAGCACAGATACGCAGTATTTT. It encodes CASSKCSSESTDTQYF.

The chain uses TRBV6-1 and TRBJ1-3; D is uncertain. The CDR3 runs 13 residues. Germline CDR1 MNHNS, CDR2 SASEGT. V dropped 7 bases and J dropped 4 bases, with 11 bases sitting between them. The CDR3 bases are TGTGCCAGCAACCGATTGGAAGGAAACACCATATATTTT. Translating gives CASNRLEGNTIYF.

This clonotype was found many times. The chain combines TRBV6-1 with TRBJ1-2; D uncertain. The CDR3 consists of 14 residues. The V gene's germline CDR1 is MNHNS and CDR2 SASEGT. Trimming left V 6 bases short and J 0 bases short, with 11 bases between. CDR3 in amino acids: CASRRHLANYGYTF. The CDR3 nucleotides read TGTGCCAGCAGGCGACATCTAGCTAACTATGGCTACACCTTC.

This clonotype appeared many times. The genes are TRBV7-2 and TRBJ2-7, with 13 bases identical to TRBD2. V shed 2 bases, J shed 12 bases, and the junction held 10 bases outside the gene matches. The CDR3 is 15 residues long. Germline-derived CDR1 and CDR2 are SGHTA and FQGNSA. The CDR3 nucleotides read TGTGCCAGCAGCTTAAAACGAGGACTAGCGGGAGATGGGTACTTC. Translation: CASSLKRGLAGDGYF.

The rearrangement links TRBV14 to TRBJ1-4; D is unclear. The CDR3 sequence is 15 residues long. Germline loops: CDR1 SGHDN, CDR2 FVKESK. V lost 1 base and J lost 8, with 14 bases in between. The CDR3 DNA is TGTGCCAGCAGCCAAGGTCAACAGCAATACGAAAAACTGTTTTTT. Its protein is CASSQGQQQYEKLFF.

As DNA, the CDR3 is TGTGCCAGCAGAGAGACAGTGGCACACGAGCAGTACTTC. Protein product: CASRETVAHEQYF. The chain uses TRBV2 and TRBJ2-7; maybe TRBD1 (5 bases). The V gene's germline CDR1 is SNHLY and CDR2 FYNNEI. The CDR3 consists of 13 residues. Trimming removed 6 bases from V and 5 bases from J, with 14 bases in between.

This clonotype was picked up a small number of times. The chain employs TRBV7-9 and TRBJ1-1; possibly TRBD1 for D (5 bases). The CDR3 totals 16 residues. In germline, CDR1 is SEHNR, CDR2 FQNEAQ (reference sequence). Trimming cost V 2 bases and J 1 base, with 14 bases left between them. The CDR3 DNA follows: TGTGCCAGCAGCTTAAGGGACCTTGGGAGGAACACTGAAGCTTTCTTT. It translates to CASSLRDLGRNTEAFF.

This clonotype came up a few times. The chain is built from TRBV7-9 and TRBJ2-5, with D possibly being TRBD2 (5 bases). This CDR3 is built from 16 residues. Germline loops: CDR1 SEHNR, CDR2 FQNEAQ (reference sequence). Trimming stripped 4 bases from V and 5 bases from J, with 20 bases between. The CDR3: CASSSSFGGYRETQYF. The CDR3 DNA reads as TGTGCCAGCAGCTCCTCGTTCGGCGGGTACCGGGAGACCCAGTACTTC. Based on the CDR3 plus reference TRBV7-9 and TRBJ2-5, the full variable domain is DTGVSQNPRHKITKRGQNVTFRCDPISEHNRLYWYRQTLGQGPEFLTYFQNEAQLEKSRLLSDRFSAERPKGSFSTLEIQRTEQGDSAMYLCASSSSFGGYRETQYFGPGTRLLVL.